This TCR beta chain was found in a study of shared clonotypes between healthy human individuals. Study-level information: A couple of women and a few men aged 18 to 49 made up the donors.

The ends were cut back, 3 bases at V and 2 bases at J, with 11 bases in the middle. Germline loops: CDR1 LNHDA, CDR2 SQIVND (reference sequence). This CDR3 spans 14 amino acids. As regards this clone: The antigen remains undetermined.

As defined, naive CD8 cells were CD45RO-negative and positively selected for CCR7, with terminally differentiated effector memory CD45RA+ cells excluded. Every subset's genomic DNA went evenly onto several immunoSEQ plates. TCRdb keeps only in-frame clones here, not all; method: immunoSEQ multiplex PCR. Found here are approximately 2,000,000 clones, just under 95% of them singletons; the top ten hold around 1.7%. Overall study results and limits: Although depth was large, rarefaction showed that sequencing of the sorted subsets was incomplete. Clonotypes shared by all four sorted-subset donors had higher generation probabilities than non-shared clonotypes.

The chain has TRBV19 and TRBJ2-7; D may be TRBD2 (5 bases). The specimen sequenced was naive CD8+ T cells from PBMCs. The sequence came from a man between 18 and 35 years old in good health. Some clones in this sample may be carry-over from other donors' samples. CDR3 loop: CASSITGNAYEQYF. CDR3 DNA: TGTGCCAGTAGTATCACCGGGAACGCCTACGAGCAGTACTTC.